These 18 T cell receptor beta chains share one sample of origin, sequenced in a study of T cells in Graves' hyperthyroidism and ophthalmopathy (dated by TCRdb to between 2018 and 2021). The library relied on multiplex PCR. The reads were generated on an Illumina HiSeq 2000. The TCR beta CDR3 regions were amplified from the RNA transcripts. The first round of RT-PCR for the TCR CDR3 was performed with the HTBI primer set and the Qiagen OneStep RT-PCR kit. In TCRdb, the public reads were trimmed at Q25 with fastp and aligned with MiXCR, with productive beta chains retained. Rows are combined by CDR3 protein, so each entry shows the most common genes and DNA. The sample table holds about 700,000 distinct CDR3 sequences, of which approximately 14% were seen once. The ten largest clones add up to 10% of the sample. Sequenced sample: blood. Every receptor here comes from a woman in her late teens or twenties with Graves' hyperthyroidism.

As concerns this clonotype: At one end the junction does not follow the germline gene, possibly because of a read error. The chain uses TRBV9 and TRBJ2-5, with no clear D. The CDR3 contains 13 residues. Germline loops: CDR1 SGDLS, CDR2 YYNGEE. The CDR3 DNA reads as TGTGCCAGCAGCAAACTTAGTAAAGAGGCCCAGTACTTC. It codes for CASSKLSKEAQYF.

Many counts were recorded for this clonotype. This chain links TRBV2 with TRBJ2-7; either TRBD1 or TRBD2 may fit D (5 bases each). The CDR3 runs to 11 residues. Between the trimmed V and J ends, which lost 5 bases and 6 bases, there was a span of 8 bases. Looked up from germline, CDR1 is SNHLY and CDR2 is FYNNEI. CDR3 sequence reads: CASSSGTEQYF. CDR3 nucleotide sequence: TGTGCCAGCAGTTCCGGGACCGAGCAGTACTTC.

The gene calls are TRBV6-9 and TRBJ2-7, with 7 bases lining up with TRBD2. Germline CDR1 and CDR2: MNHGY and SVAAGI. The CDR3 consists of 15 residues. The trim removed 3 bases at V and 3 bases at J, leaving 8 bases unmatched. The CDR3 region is CASSYKPAGIYEQYF. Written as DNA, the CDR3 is TGTGCCAGCAGTTACAAACCAGCGGGGATCTACGAGCAGTACTTC.

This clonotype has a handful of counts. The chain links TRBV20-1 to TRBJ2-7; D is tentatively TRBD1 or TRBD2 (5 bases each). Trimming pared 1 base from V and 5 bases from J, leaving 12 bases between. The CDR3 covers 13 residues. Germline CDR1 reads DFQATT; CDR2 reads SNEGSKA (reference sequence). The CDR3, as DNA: TGCAGTGCTAGAGCAGGCAGGGACCACGAGCAGTACTTC. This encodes CSARAGRDHEQYF.

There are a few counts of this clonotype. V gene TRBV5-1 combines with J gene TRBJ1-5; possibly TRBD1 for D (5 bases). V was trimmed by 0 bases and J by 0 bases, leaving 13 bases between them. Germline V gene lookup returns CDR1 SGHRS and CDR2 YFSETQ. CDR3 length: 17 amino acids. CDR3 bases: TGCGCCAGCAGCTTGGAGCCGCTGGGGGGTAGCAATCAGCCCCAGCATTTT. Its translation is CASSLEPLGGSNQPQHF.

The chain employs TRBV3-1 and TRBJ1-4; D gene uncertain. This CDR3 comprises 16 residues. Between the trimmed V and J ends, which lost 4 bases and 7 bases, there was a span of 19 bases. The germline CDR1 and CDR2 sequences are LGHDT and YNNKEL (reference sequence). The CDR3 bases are TGTGCCAGCAGCCGACCCTCCTACCCTCAGAGTGAAAAACTGTTTTTT. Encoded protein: CASSRPSYPQSEKLFF.

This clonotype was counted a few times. CDR3 loop: CASSQGGGRDTEAFF. The CDR3 DNA follows: TGTGCCAGCAGCCAAGGCGGGGGTAGGGACACTGAAGCTTTCTTT. The V call is TRBV14, the J call TRBJ1-1, with D possibly matching TRBD1 (5 bases). Germline loops: CDR1 SGHDN, CDR2 FVKESK. Trimming took off 1 base at V and 3 bases at J, with 12 bases between the two ends. There are 15 residues in the CDR3.

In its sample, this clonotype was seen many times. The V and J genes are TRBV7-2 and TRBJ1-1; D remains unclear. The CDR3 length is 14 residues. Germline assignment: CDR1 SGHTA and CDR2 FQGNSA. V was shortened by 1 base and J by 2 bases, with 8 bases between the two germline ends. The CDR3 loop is CASSLGAANTEAFF. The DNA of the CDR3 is TGTGCCAGCAGCTTAGGGGCAGCTAACACTGAAGCTTTCTTT.

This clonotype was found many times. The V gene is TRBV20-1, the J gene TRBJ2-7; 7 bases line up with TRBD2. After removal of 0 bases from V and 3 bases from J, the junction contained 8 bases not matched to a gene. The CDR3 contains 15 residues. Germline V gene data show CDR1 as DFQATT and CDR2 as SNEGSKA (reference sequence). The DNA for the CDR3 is TGCAGTGCTAGAGATCTAGCTAGCGGCCTCTACGAGCAGTACTTC. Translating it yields CSARDLASGLYEQYF.

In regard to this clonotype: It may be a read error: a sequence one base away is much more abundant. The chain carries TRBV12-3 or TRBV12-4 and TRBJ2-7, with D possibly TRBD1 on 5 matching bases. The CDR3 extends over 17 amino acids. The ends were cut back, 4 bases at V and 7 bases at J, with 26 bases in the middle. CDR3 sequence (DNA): TGTGCCAGCAGTTACCTAGTAAGGCCCCGAAGGGGCAATGAGCAGTACTTC. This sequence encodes CASSYLVRPRRGNEQYF.

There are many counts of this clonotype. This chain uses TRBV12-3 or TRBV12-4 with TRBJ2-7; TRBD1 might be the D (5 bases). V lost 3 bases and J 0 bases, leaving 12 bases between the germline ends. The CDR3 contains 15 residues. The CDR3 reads CASSFHDSFSYEQYF. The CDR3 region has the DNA TGTGCCAGCAGTTTTCACGACAGTTTCTCCTACGAGCAGTACTTC.

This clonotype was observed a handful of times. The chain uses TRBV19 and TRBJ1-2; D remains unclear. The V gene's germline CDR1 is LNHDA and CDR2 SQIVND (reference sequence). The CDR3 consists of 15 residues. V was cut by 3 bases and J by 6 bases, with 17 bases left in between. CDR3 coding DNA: TGTGCCAGTAGTATTAGGAGGGCTTCGGTTAATGGCTACACCTTC. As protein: CASSIRRASVNGYTF.

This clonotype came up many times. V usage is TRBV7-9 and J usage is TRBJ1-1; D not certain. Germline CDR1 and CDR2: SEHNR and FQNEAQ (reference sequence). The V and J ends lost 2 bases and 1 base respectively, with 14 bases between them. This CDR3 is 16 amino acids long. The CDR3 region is CASSLSRYPANTEAFF. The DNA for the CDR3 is TGTGCCAGCAGCTTAAGTAGGTATCCAGCGAACACTGAAGCTTTCTTT.

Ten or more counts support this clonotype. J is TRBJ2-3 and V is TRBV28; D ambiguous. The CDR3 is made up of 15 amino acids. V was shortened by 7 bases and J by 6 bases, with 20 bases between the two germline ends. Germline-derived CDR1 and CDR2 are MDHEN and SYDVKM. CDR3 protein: CASTQVSDLLDTQYF. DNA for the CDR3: TGTGCCAGCACTCAAGTATCAGACTTGTTGGATACGCAGTATTTT.

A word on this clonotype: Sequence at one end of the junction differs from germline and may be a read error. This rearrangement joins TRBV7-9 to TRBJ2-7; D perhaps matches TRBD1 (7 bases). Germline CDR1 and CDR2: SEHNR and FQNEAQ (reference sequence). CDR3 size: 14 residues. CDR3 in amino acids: CASSIRQGLYELYF. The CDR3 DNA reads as TGTGCCAGCAGCATCCGACAGGGACTCTACGAGCTGTACTTC.

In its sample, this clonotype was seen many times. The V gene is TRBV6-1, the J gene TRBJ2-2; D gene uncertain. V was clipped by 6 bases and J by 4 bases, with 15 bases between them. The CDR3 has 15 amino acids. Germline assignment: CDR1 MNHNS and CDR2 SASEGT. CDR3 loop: CASRSVGKRTGELFF. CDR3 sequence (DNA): TGTGCCAGCAGATCGGTAGGGAAGCGCACCGGGGAGCTGTTTTTT.

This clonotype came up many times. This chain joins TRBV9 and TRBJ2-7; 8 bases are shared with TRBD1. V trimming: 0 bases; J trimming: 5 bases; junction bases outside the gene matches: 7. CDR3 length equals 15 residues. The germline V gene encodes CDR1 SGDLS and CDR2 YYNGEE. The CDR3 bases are TGTGCCAGCAGCGTAGGGCAGGGGGCGATCAACGAGCAGTACTTC. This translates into CASSVGQGAINEQYF.

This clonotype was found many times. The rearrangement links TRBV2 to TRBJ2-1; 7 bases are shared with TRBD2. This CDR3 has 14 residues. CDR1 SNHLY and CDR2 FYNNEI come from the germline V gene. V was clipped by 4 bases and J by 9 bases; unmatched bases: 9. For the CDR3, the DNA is TGTGCCAGCAGTGTTGGGCGCGGGAGTCTTGAGCAGTTCTTC. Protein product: CASSVGRGSLEQFF.